This T cell receptor (beta chain) was obtained from a study of T cell responses to AZD1222 COVID-19 vaccine. Notes on the study in general: Epitopes outside B.1.351 and B.1.1.7 mutated regions reportedly drew nearly half of spike TCRs.

The germline V and J ends were trimmed by 5 bases and 7 bases, with 10 bases remaining between them. Germline CDR1 and CDR2: MNHEY and SMNVEV (reference sequence). The CDR3 is 12 amino acids. Sequenced by immunoSEQ multiplex PCR; TCRdb stores in-frame clones only, minus some. This table has some 130,000 clones, 70% to 90% appearing once. On this clone: Its antigen is currently unknown.

This TCR was recovered from an adult in good health. The chain has TRBV27 and TRBJ2-3; possibly TRBD1 for D (6 bases). This material consisted of peripheral blood, taken on day 0 of AZD1222 vaccination. Written as DNA, the CDR3 is TGTGCCAGCAGTCTACAGGGTCATACGCAGTATTTT. Encoded protein: CASSLQGHTQYF.